Shown below are 5 T cell receptor beta chains from a single sample sequenced in a study of T cells in Graves' hyperthyroidism and ophthalmopathy. TCR beta CDR3 regions were amplified from RNA. HTBI primers were used for first-round RT-PCR of the TCR CDR3. Via MiXCR, TCRdb re-called the multiplex PCR reads, giving one row per CDR3 protein. This repertoire shows fewer than 650,000 distinct CDR3 sequences, roughly 14% found once; its top ten account for around 4.1%. Sequencing input: blood. Source of these receptors: a middle-aged woman with Graves' ophthalmopathy.

This clonotype was observed at least ten times. The J gene is TRBJ1-1, the V gene TRBV20-1; unclear D gene. The CDR3 length is 13 residues. Germline CDR1 DFQATT, CDR2 SNEGSKA (reference sequence). V was shortened by 2 bases and J by 0 bases, with 7 bases between the two germline ends. The chain's CDR3 is CSARSFLNTEAFF. The CDR3, as DNA: TGCAGTGCTAGATCGTTCTTGAACACTGAAGCTTTCTTT.

There are many counts of this clonotype. This chain links TRBV28 with TRBJ2-7, with TRBD2 identical over 12 bases. This CDR3 has 17 residues. The germline V gene encodes CDR1 MDHEN and CDR2 SYDVKM. Trimming at V came to 7 bases and at J to 4 bases, leaving 14 bases not matched to a gene. In DNA, the CDR3 is TGTGCCAGCAAGAAGGGACTAGCGGGCCTCGGGAGGTACGAGCAGTACTTC. This sequence encodes CASKKGLAGLGRYEQYF. The variable domain in full, completed from reference TRBV28 and TRBJ2-7, reads DVKVTQSSRYLVKRTGEKVFLECVQDMDHENMFWYRQDPGLGLRLIYFSYDVKMKEKGDIPEGYSVSREKKERFSLILESASTNQTSMYLCASKKGLAGLGRYEQYFGPGTRLTVT.

This clonotype was counted at least ten times. This chain links TRBV2 with TRBJ2-7; the D is unclear. There are 11 residues in the CDR3. Germline V gives CDR1 SNHLY, CDR2 FYNNEI. V was clipped by 7 bases and J by 6 bases, with 10 bases between them. Here the CDR3 reads CASNNGPEQYF. CDR3 nucleotide sequence: TGTGCCAGCAATAACGGACCCGAGCAGTACTTC.

This clonotype was recorded at least ten times. CDR3 protein: CSVGGGWGKTEAFF. The CDR3 DNA reads as TGCAGCGTTGGGGGGGGATGGGGAAAAACTGAAGCTTTCTTT. The chain has TRBV29-1 and TRBJ1-1, with a possible D match to TRBD1 (5 bases). Trimming took 4 bases from V and 5 from J, leaving 17 bases between them. The germline V gene encodes CDR1 SQVTM and CDR2 ANQGSEA. The CDR3 runs 14 residues. The full variable domain, in which reference TRBV29-1 and TRBJ1-1 provide the parts outside the CDR3, is SAVISQKPSRDICQRGTSLTIQCQVDSQVTMMFWYRQQPGQSLTLIATANQGSEATYESGFVIDKFPISRPNLTFSTLTVSNMSPEDSSIYLCSVGGGWGKTEAFFGQGTRLTVV.

In its sample, this clonotype was seen many times. This sequence joins TRBV28 and TRBJ1-1; D is unresolved. This CDR3 is 11 amino acids long. Germline CDR1 is MDHEN and CDR2 is SYDVKM. V gave up 6 bases and J gave up 8 bases, with 10 bases separating them. CDR3 in amino acids: CASSLSVEAFF. Here the CDR3 DNA reads TGTGCCAGCAGCCTCTCAGTCGAAGCTTTCTTT.